This record covers a single TCR beta chain. Its antigen is undetermined. The data originate from a study of cytomegalovirus exposure and HLA in healthy donors. Whole-study results and caveats: Among TCR beta chains, those listed as cytomegalovirus-associated numbered fewer than 200. Earlier analysis looked at TCR beta V segments, and most were productive about 90% or about 30% of the time. Links to common viral pathogens appeared, in a later analysis, for several of the most significant clusters. TRBV6-2, TRBV6-3 and other indistinguishable V segments were excluded.

Primers included in the PCR were 60 Vbeta and 13 Jbeta primers. Sequencing was performed with immunoSEQ multiplex PCR; in TCRdb, only in-frame clones are kept and a portion is missing. The sample has approximately 120,000 clones. V lost 3 bases, J lost 6 bases, and 0 bases stayed unmatched. The CDR3 consists of 12 residues. Germline CDR1 KGHSH, CDR2 LQKENI. This sequence joins TRBV18 and TRBJ2-3; 7 bases map to TRBD2. The origin of this receptor is a man aged 30 to 45 in good health and CMV-seronegative. The specimen was PBMCs. In DNA, the CDR3 is TGTGCCAGCTCACCGGGAGGGGATACGCAGTATTTT. The encoded protein is CASSPGGDTQYF. Full variable domain (remainder filled in from reference TRBV18 and TRBJ2-3): NAGVMQNPRHLVRRRGQEARLRCSPMKGHSHVYWYRQLPEEGLKFMVYLQKENIIDESGMPKERFSAEFPKEGPSILRIQQVVRGDSAAYFCASSPGGDTQYFGPGTRLTVL.